Here is one T cell receptor (beta chain) with its context. Its antigen target is currently unknown. The sample holds no much larger clone one base away, and base qualities are not on file. Looking up the germline V gene (reference sequence) yields CDR1 MNHNY and CDR2 SVGAGI. V is clipped by 6 bases and J by 4 bases, and the sequence between their germline boundaries is 12 bases long. Taken from cysteine to phenylalanine, the CDR3 has 13 residues. Left in the record is the CDR3 DNA by itself, 39 bases read in frame from the first base. Using the deep immunoSEQ assay, TCR CDR3 regions were amplified from genomic DNA by multiplex PCR. Extracted genomic DNA from each cell subset was spread evenly across all wells of several immunoSEQ 96-well plates, with each plate serving as a replicate. For sorted subsets, each replicate PCR was loaded with around 220 ng genomic DNA, equivalent to approximately 27,000 T cell genomes. Purified libraries were measured with a Qubit 3.0 fluorometer, size-checked on a Bioanalyzer 2100, and measured again with the KAPA Library Quantification kit. Each immunoSEQ 96-well plate was sequenced on its own single-read 150-cycle Illumina NextSeq 550 flow cell. For the original study's pipeline: The immunoSEQ output contained only junctional sequences without quality scores, so filtering could not match that applied to full-length reads. To assign V/J genes and CDR3, sequences were annotated against IMGT germline references using PyIR, a Python wrapper for IgBLAST v1.9. Reads with weak V/J assignments (E-value above 1e-6), missing CDR3, stop codons, out-of-frame junctions, or ambiguous translated residues were removed. A V3J clonotype was defined by an identical inferred V gene, J gene, and CDR3 amino acid sequence. To compute the percentage overlap between repertoires, the number of shared unique clonotypes was divided by the size of the smaller repertoire. Richness of each repertoire was evaluated using RTK rarefaction, the Chao1 estimator, and Recon v2.1 estimates of unobserved clonotypes. Generation probabilities for all TCRbeta clonotypes obtained by the gDNA method from several donors were computed using OLGA. In TCRdb, the immuneACCESS table is reduced to in-frame sequences with V and J assigned. These tables do not hold every clone; where another copy was compared, an unresolved V gene accounts for under half, and the others remain unexplained. Clone size and the V and J calls come from that table; the DNA yielded D and trimming. A total of millions of clones appear in this sample, less than 95% of them only once. The top ten clonotypes cover 0.9% to 1.4% of the sample.

CD8 naive samples were CD45RO-negative cells positively selected for CCR7, giving a CD45RA+CCR7+ population that excluded TemRA cells. The donors were healthy, HIV-negative adults who had no recently reported acute infections or vaccinations. Every donor was a Caucasian adult living in Nashville, Tennessee, USA. Blood was collected by leukapheresis, and PBMCs were isolated by Ficoll-Histopaque density gradient centrifugation and then cryopreserved in liquid nitrogen vapor phase. Analytical flow cytometry was used to check the purity and quantity of every magnetically sorted T cell population. Genomic DNA was isolated from each sorted fraction and quantified by UV absorbance on a Nanodrop 2000c. The data derive from a study of shared clonotypes between healthy human individuals (dated by TCRdb to 2020 to 2021). Background on the whole study: A few men and a couple of women, aged 18 to 49 years, made up the cohort. For each donor, CD4 naive and CD4 memory were each given three plates, CD8 naive was given two plates, and CD8 memory was given one plate. To estimate repertoire size and how much clonotypes are shared between individuals, the study performed deep sequencing of blood TCR repertoires from five healthy adults. To increase sequencing depth and limit assay-specific biases, TCR repertoire library preparation and sequencing were carried out by different laboratories using diverse techniques. Leukapheresis yielded between about 0.8 and 8.9 billion PBMCs per donor. Study-wide conclusions, independent of this receptor: Larger estimated clonotype richness was generally found for naive subsets than for memory subsets. Across a few donors, approximately 5% of naive CD4, approximately 3.5% of naive CD8, roughly 2.3% of memory CD4, and 0.4% of memory CD8 clonotypes were shared. Rarefaction of sorted-subset datasets indicated incomplete sequencing despite the large sequencing depth. Clonotypes shared by all four sorted-subset donors showed higher generation probabilities than non-shared clonotypes. Pairwise subsampling indicated that sequencing depth was expected to affect the degree of clonotype sharing among donors. Because the study included a small number of donors, the genetic and exposure-history diversity represented was limited. Sampling was restricted to blood, and TCR repertoires in tissues likely differ from the TCR repertoires found in blood.

The TCR originated in a man aged 18-30 years in good health. Source material: naive CD8+ T cells sorted from blood. In light of the paper, this sample's cell subset or site label describes: CD45RA+CCR7+. The sequence is built from TRBV6-6 and TRBJ1-1; TRBD1 is possibly the D segment (6 matching bases). CDR3 loop: CASSRRQVTEAFF. In nucleotides, the sequence is TGTGCCAGCAGCCGGCGACAGGTCACTGAAGCTTTCTTT.